What follows are 8 T cell receptor beta chains derived from one specimen sequenced in a study of cytomegalovirus exposure and HLA in healthy donors (dated by TCRdb to the late 2010s). The library came from the immunoSEQ multiplex PCR assay. For the multiplex PCR, a mixture combining 60 forward primers for TCR Vbeta segments and 13 reverse primers for TCR Jbeta segments was used. TCRdb took over this immuneACCESS table, retaining in-frame rearrangements with V and J assigned. Such tables are incomplete; in checked studies, under half of the missing clones stem from an unresolved V gene, and the remainder is unexplained. The sample table shows roughly 100,000 clones, and over 9.5% are seen once. 16% of the sample belongs to the ten largest clones. The specimen was PBMCs. These receptors all stem from a man aged 35 to 55 in good health and CMV-seropositive.

The chain links TRBV19 to TRBJ2-1; tentatively, D is TRBD2 (6 bases). The germline gives CDR1 LNHDA, CDR2 SQIVND (reference sequence). The V gene lost 7 bases and the J gene lost 0 bases, with 10 bases spanning the gap. This CDR3 has 14 amino acids. DNA of the CDR3: TGTGCCAGTAAGAAGGACTACTCCTACAATGAGCAGTTCTTC. Translating gives CASKKDYSYNEQFF.

J is TRBJ2-1 and V is TRBV2, with TRBD2 identical over 7 bases. The length of the CDR3 is 14 residues. Germline assignment: CDR1 SNHLY and CDR2 FYNNEI. With 10 bases clipped from V and 5 bases from J, the junction kept 11 bases outside the gene matches. The CDR3 DNA reads as TGTGCCACCGCGGGCCGGGGGGTAAACAATGAGCAGTTCTTC. Translating it yields CATAGRGVNNEQFF.

This chain links TRBV10-1 with TRBJ2-7, with TRBD1 identical over 7 bases. Germline CDR1 and CDR2: WNHNN and SYGVQD (reference sequence). V lost 0 bases and J lost 3; bases outside the gene matches: 2. This CDR3 has 14 amino acids. For the CDR3, the DNA is TGCGCCAGCAGTGAGTCCCGGGACAGCTACGAGCAGTACTTC. Its translation is CASSESRDSYEQYF.

The chain joins TRBV28 to TRBJ2-1, with D perhaps matching TRBD2 (5 bases). From germline, CDR1 is MDHEN and CDR2 SYDVKM. V dropped 5 bases and J dropped 9 bases, with 11 bases sitting between them. The CDR3 extends over 12 amino acids. For the CDR3, the DNA is TGTGCCAGCAGTGCAGATGGGAGTGAGCAGTTCTTC. Translating gives CASSADGSEQFF. Full variable domain (outside the CDR3, taken from reference TRBV28 and TRBJ2-1): DVKVTQSSRYLVKRTGEKVFLECVQDMDHENMFWYRQDPGLGLRLIYFSYDVKMKEKGDIPEGYSVSREKKERFSLILESASTNQTSMYLCASSADGSEQFFGPGTRLTVL.

This clone was seen a few times. The gene calls are TRBV6-5 and TRBJ2-7; possibly TRBD1 for D (6 bases). Trimming removed 0 bases at V and 10 bases at J, with 19 bases between. CDR1 and CDR2 (germline): MNHEY, SVGAGI. CDR3 size: 15 residues. DNA for the CDR3: TGTGCCAGCAGTTACTCGATGGGGACAAAAGGGGCCCAGTACTTC. It codes for CASSYSMGTKGAQYF.

The rearrangement uses TRBV5-1 and TRBJ2-1; TRBD1 matches 10 bases. J lost 6 bases, V lost 7 bases, and 4 bases had no gene match. The CDR3 spans 13 residues. The V gene's germline CDR1 is SGHRS and CDR2 YFSETQ. The CDR3 reads CASLRDRGNEQFF. DNA for the CDR3: TGCGCCAGCCTCCGGGACAGGGGCAATGAGCAGTTCTTC.

The count of this clone is one. V and J are TRBV6-6 and TRBJ2-1, with 10 bases that match TRBD2. Trimming took 7 bases from V and 4 from J; bases not matched to a gene: 7. This CDR3 region has 15 residues. CDR1 MNHNY and CDR2 SVGAGI come from the germline V gene (reference sequence). The CDR3 loop is CASIEREGFYNEQFF. The CDR3 DNA reads TGTGCCAGCATTGAGCGGGAGGGTTTTTACAATGAGCAGTTCTTC.

This clone was observed a handful of times. Relative to the germline gene, one junction end is altered; a read error may explain this. J is TRBJ1-1 and V is TRBV10-1; D is uncertain. The germline V gene has CDR1 WNHNN and CDR2 SYGVQD (reference sequence). The CDR3 extends over 14 amino acids. The CDR3 DNA follows: TGCGCCAGCAGTAAGTCGAGTTTACAGACTGAAGCTTTCTTT. Translation gives CASSKSSLQTEAFF.